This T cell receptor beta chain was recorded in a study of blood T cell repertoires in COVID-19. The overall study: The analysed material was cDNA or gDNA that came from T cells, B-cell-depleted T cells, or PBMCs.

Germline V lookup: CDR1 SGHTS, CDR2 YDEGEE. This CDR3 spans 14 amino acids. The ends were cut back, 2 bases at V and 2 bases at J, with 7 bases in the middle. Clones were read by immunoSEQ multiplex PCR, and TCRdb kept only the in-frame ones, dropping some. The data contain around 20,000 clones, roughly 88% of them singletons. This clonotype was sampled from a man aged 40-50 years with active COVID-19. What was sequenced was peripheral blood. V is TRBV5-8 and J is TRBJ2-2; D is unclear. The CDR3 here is CASSFELNTGELFF. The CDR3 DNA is TGTGCCAGCAGCTTTGAACTTAACACCGGGGAGCTGTTTTTT.